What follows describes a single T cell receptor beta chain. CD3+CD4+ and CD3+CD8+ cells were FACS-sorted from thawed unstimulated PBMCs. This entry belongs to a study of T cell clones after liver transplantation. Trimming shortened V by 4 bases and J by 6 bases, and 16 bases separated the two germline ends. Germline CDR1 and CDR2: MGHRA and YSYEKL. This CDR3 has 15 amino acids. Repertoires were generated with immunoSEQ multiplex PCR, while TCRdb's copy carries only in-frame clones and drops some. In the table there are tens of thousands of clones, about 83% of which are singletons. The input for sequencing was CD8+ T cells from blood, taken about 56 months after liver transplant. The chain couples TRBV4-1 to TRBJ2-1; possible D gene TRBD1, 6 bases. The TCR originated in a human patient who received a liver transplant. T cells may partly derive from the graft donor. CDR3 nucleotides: TGCGCCAGCAGCCTCGGACAGCCTCTTGGCAATGAGCAGTTCTTC. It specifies CASSLGQPLGNEQFF.